Following are 3 T cell receptor beta chains from one sample sequenced in a study of regulatory T cells in long-lasting Graves disease. Building of the TCR beta libraries involved iRepertoire HTBI primers and Arm-PCR of CDR3 regions. A single record per CDR3 protein comes from TCRdb applying MiXCR to the multiplex PCR reads. The sample carries approximately 560,000 distinct CDR3 sequences, about 16% recorded once. The time point denotes: newly diagnosed GD, antithyroid drugs for less than 3 months. From RNA extracted from PBMCs, the TCR library was made. The sample was also linked to a second study, of T cells in Graves' hyperthyroidism and ophthalmopathy.

The sample consisted of peripheral blood mononuclear cells (PBMCs), taken at new diagnosis, from a patient treated with antithyroid drugs. Every receptor here comes from a man younger than 35 with Graves disease.

In this sample, this clonotype turned up many times. This chain joins TRBV27 and TRBJ1-2, with TRBD1 identical over 12 bases. The CDR3 has 16 amino acids. V lost 6 bases to trimming and J lost 6 bases; unmatched junction nucleotides: 11. The germline V gene has CDR1 MNHEY and CDR2 SMNVEV (reference sequence). CDR3: CASSPGTGGASHGYTF. In DNA, the CDR3 is TGTGCCAGCAGCCCCGGGACAGGGGGCGCGTCCCATGGCTACACCTTC.

V gene TRBV29-1 combines with J gene TRBJ2-7, with D tentatively TRBD1 or TRBD2 (5 bases each). Per the germline V gene, CDR1 is SQVTM and CDR2 is ANQGSEA. The CDR3 sequence is 13 residues long. V was cut by 1 base and J by 1 base, with 8 bases left in between. The CDR3 DNA sequence: TGCAGCGTTGAAGCCGAGGGGTCCTACGAGCAGTACTTC. It codes for CSVEAEGSYEQYF.

This clonotype appeared a few times. This chain connects TRBV27 to TRBJ2-7, with 12 bases identical to TRBD2. Trimming removed 2 bases from V and 0 bases from J; junction bases left unmatched: 2. The CDR3 loop spans 16 amino acids. Germline V lookup: CDR1 MNHEY, CDR2 SMNVEV (reference sequence). CDR3 DNA: TGTGCCAGCAGTTTAAAGGGACTAGCGGGCTCCTACGAGCAGTACTTC. This translates into CASSLKGLAGSYEQYF.